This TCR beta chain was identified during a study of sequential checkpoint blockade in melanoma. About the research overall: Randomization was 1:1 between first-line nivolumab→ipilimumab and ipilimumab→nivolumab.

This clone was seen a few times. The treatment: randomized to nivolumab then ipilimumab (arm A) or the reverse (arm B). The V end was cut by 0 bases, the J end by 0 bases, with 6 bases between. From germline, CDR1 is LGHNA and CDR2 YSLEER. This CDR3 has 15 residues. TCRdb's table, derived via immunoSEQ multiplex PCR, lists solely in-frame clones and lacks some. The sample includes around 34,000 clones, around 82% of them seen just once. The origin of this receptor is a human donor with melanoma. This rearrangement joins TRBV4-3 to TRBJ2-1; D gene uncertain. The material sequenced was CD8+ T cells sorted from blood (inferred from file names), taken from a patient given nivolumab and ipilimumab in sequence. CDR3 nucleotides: TGCGCCAGCAGCCAAGATGGTAGCTCCTACAATGAGCAGTTCTTC. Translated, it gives CASSQDGSSYNEQFF.